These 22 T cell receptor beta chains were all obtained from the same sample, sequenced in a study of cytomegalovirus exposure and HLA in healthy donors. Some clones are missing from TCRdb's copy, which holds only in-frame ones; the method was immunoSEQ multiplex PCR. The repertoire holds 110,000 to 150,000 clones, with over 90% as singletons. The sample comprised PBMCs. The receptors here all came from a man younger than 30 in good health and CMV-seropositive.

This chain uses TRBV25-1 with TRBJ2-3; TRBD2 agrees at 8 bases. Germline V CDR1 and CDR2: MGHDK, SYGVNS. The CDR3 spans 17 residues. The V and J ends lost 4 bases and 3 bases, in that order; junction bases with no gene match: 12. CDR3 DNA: TGTGCCAGCAGTGCCAGGCGGGGGGCTCAAGGAACAGATACGCAGTATTTT. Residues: CASSARRGAQGTDTQYF.

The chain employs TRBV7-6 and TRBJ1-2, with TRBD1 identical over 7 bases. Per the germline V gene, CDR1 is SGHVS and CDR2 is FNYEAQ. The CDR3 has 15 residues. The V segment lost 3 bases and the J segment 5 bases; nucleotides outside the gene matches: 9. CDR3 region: CASSFGVRDSYGYTF. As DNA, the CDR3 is TGTGCCAGCAGCTTTGGCGTCCGGGACAGTTATGGCTACACCTTC. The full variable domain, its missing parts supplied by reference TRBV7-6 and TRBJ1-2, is GAGVSQSPRYKVTKRGQDVALRCDPISGHVSLYWYRQALGQGPEFLTYFNYEAQQDKSGLPNDRFSAERPEGSISTLTIQRTEQRDSAMYRCASSFGVRDSYGYTFGSGTRLTVV.

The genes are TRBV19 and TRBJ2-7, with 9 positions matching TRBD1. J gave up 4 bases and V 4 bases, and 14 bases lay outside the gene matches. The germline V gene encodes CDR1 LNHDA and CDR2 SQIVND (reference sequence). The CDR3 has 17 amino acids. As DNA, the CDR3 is TGTGCCAGTAGTAACTGGGCGGACAGGGGATACCCTTACGAGCAGTACTTC. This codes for CASSNWADRGYPYEQYF.

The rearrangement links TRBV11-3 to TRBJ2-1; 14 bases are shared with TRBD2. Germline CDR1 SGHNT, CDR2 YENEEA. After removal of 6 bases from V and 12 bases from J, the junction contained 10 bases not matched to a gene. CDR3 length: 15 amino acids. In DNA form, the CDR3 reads TGTGCCAGCAGTTCAGGGACTAGCGGGAGATTACGGCAGTTCTTC. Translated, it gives CASSSGTSGRLRQFF.

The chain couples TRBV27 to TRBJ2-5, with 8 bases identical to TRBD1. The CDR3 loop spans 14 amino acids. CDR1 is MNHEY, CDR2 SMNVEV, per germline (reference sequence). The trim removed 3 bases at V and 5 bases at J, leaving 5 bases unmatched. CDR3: CASSFSGGAETQYF. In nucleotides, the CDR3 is TGTGCCAGCAGTTTTTCAGGGGGCGCGGAGACCCAGTACTTC.

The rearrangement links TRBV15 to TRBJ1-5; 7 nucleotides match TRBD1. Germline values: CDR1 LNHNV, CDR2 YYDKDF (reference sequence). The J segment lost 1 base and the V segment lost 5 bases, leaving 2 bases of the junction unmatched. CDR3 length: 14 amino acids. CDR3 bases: TGTGCCACCAGCGAGGGGGCAAGCAATCAGCCCCAGCATTTT. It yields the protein CATSEGASNQPQHF.

In DNA, the CDR3 is TGCGCCAGCAGCCCCTACTCGACAGGGGGATTTTATAGCAATCAGCCCCAGCATTTT. Its protein product is CASSPYSTGGFYSNQPQHF. The chain joins TRBV4-1 to TRBJ1-5, with TRBD1 matching 9 bases. Germline loops: CDR1 MGHRA, CDR2 YSYEKL. V lost 4 bases, J lost 0 bases, and 13 bases stayed unmatched. This CDR3 has 19 residues.

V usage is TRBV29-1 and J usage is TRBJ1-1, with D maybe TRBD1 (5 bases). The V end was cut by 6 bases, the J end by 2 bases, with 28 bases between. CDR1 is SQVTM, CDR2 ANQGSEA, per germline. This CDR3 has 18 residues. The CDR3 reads CSVAIPRIAGPSNTEAFF. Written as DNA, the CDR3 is TGCAGCGTCGCGATACCCCGAATCGCGGGACCTTCAAACACTGAAGCTTTCTTT.

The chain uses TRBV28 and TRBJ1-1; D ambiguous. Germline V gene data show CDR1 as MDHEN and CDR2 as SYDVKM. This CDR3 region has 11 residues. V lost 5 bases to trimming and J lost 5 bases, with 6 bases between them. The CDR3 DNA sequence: TGTGCCAGCAGTGTCGGGACTGAAGCTTTCTTT. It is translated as CASSVGTEAFF.

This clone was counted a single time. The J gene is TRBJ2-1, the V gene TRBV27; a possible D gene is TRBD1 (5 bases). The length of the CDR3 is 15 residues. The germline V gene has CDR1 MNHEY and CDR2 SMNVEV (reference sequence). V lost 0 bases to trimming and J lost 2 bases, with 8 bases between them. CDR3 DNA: TGTGCCAGCAGTTTATCCAGGGTAGCCTACAATGAGCAGTTCTTC. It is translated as CASSLSRVAYNEQFF.

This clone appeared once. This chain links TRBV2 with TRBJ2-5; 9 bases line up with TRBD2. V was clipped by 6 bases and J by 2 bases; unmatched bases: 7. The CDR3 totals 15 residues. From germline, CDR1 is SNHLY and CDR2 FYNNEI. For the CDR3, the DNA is TGTGCCAGCAGACCTAGCGGGACGGGGCAAGAGACCCAGTACTTC. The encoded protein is CASRPSGTGQETQYF.

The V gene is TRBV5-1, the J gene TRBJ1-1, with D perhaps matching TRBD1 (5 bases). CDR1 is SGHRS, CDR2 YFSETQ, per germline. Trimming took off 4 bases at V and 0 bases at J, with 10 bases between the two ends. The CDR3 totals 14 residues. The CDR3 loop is CASSREGLNTEAFF. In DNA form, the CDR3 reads TGCGCCAGCAGCCGGGAGGGGCTGAACACTGAAGCTTTCTTT.

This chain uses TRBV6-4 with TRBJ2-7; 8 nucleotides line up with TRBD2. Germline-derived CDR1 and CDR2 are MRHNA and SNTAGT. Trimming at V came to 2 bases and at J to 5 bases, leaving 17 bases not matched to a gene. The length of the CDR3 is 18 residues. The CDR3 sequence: CASSDLPPGWERENEQYF. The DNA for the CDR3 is TGTGCCAGCAGTGACCTTCCGCCGGGTTGGGAGCGGGAGAACGAGCAGTACTTC.

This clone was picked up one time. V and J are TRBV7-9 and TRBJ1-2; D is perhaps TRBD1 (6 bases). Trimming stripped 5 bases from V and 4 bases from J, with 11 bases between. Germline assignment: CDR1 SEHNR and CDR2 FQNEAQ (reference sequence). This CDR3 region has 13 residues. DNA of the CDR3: TGTGCCAGCAGCACAGGGACCATCTATGGCTACACCTTC. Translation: CASSTGTIYGYTF.

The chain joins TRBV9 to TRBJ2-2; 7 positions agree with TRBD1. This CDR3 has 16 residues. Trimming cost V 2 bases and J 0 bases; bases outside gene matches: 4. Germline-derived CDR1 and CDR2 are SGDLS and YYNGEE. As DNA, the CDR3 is TGTGCCAGCAGCGTTAAGGGGACAGCGAACACCGGGGAGCTGTTTTTT. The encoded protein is CASSVKGTANTGELFF. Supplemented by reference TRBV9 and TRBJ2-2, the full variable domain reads DSGVTQTPKHLITATGQRVTLRCSPRSGDLSVYWYQQSLDQGLQFLIQYYNGEERAKGNILERFSAQQFPDLHSELNLSSLELGDSALYFCASSVKGTANTGELFFGEGSRLTVL.

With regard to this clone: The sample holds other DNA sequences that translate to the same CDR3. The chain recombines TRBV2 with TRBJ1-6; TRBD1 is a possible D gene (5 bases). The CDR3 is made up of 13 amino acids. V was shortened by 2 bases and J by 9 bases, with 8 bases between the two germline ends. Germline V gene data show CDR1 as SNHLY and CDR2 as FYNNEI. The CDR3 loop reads CASSEQGGSPLHF. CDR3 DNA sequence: TGTGCCAGCAGTGAACAGGGCGGTTCACCCCTCCACTTT.

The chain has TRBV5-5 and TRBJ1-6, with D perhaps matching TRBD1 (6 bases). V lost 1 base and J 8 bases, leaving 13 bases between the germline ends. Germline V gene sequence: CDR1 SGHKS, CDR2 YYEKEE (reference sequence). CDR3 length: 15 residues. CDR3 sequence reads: CASSLPPGAYSPLHF. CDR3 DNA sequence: TGTGCCAGCAGCTTGCCCCCAGGGGCCTATTCACCCCTCCACTTT.

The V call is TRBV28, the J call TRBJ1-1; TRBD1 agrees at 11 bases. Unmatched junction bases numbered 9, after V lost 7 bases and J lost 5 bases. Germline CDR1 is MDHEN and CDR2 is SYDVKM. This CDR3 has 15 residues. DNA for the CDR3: TGTGCCAGCATTTCCACGGGACAGGGGGGAACTGAAGCTTTCTTT. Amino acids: CASISTGQGGTEAFF.

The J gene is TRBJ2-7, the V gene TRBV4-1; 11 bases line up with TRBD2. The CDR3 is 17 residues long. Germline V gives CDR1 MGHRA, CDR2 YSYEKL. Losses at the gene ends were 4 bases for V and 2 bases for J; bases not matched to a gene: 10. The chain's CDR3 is CASSLLGLAGGPYEQYF. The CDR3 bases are TGCGCCAGCAGCCTACTTGGGTTAGCGGGAGGGCCCTACGAGCAGTACTTC.

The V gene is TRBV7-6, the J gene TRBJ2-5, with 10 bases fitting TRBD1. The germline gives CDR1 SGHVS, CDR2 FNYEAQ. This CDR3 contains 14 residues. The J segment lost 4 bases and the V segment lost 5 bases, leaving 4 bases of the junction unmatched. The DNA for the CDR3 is TGTGCCAGCAGCCTCGGACAGGGGGTAGAGACCCAGTACTTC. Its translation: CASSLGQGVETQYF.

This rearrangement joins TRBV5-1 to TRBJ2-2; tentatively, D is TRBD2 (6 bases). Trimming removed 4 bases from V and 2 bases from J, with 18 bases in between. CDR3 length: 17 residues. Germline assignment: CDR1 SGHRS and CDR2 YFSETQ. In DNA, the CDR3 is TGCGCCAGCAGCCGGAGCTTAGCGGATCGTAACACCGGGGAGCTGTTTTTT. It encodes CASSRSLADRNTGELFF.

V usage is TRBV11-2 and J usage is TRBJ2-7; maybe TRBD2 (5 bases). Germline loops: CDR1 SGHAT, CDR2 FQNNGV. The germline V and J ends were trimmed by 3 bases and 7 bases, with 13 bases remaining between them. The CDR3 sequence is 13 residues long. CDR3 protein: CASSFRRIPEQYF. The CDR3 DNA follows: TGTGCCAGCAGCTTTAGGAGGATTCCAGAGCAGTACTTC.